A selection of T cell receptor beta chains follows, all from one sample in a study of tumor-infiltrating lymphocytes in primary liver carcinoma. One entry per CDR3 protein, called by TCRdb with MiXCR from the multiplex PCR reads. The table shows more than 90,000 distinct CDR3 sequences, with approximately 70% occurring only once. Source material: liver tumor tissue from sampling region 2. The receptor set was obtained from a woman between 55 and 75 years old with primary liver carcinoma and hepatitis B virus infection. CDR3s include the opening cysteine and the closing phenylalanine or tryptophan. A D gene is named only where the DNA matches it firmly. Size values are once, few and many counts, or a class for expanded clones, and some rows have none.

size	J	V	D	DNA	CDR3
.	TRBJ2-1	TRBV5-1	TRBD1	TGCGCCAGCAGCTTGGAGGGGACAGGGGACAATGAGCAGTTCTTC	CASSLEGTGDNEQFF
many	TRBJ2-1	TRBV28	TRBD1	TGTGCCAGCAGGAGGACAGGGTTCGACAATGAGCAGTTCTTC	CASRRTGFDNEQFF
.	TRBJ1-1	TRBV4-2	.	TGTGGCAGCAGCTACAAGACGGCCAGGAAGGGAACTGAAGCTTTCTTT	CGSSYKTARKGTEAFF
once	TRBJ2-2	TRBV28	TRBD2	TGTGCCAGCACCGTAGCGGGGGCGGTCACCGAGGAGCTGTTTTTT	CASTVAGAVTEELFF
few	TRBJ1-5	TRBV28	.	TGTGCCAGCAGTTCGATCCAGGGCTCAAGCAATCAGCCCCAGCATTTT	CASSSIQGSSNQPQHF
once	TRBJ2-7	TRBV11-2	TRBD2	TGTGTCAGCGGGGGTAACTCCTACAAGCAGTACTTC	CVSGGNSYKQYF
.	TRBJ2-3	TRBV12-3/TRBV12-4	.	TGTGCCAGCAGTAATCAGCGAGAGGGAGATATGCAGTATTTT	CASSNQREGDMQYF
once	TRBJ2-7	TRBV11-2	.	TGTACTATCAGCTTACCAAAAGCCTACGAGCAGTACTTC	CTISLPKAYEQYF
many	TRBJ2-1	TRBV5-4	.	TGTGCCAGCACCACCGACGGGACTCCCTTAGGGAATGAGCAGTTCTTC	CASTTDGTPLGNEQFF
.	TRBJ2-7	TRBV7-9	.	TGTGCCAGCAGCTTTAAAAGAGACGACGATCAGTACTTC	CASSFKRDDDQYF
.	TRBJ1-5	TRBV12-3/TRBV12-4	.	TGTGCCAGCACCCAAAAGGAAAGTAGCAATCAGCCCCAGCATTTT	CASTQKESSNQPQHF
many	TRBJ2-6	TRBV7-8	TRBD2	TGTGCCAGCAGTATTAGCGGGGCCAGGCCTGGGGCCAACGTCCTGACTTTC	CASSISGARPGANVLTF
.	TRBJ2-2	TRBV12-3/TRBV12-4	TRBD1	TGCGCCAGCAGTATAGGACAGGCGGCGTCCGGGGAGCTGTTTTTT	CASSIGQAASGELFF
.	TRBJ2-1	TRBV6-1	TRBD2	TGTGTCAGCAAAAGTAAGACTAGCGGGGGTAGCTCCTACAATGAGCAGTTCTTC	CVSKSKTSGGSSYNEQFF
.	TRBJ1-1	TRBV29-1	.	TGCAGCGTCACCAAGTCGAACACTGAAACTCTCTTT	CSVTKSNTETLF
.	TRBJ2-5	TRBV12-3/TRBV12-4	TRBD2	TGTGCCAGCAGTATAGCGCGGGGAGGGGCCGTGAATTTGGAGACCCAGTACTTC	CASSIARGGAVNLETQYF
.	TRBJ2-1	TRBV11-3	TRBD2	TGTGCCAGCAGCCATCGGGATAGCGGGAACAATGAGAAGTTCTTC	CASSHRDSGNNEKFF
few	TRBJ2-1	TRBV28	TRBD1	TGTGCCAGCATTTTCGAGGGCAGGGGGTTATATCGCCATGAGCAGTTCTTC	CASIFEGRGLYRHEQFF
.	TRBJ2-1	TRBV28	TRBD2	TGTGCCAGCAAGGCGCTAGCGGGAGGGGTGGCCTACAATGAGCAGTTCTTC	CASKALAGGVAYNEQFF
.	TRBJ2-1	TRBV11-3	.	TGTGCCAGCAGCTCCCGGGGGGCTCGGACCACGGGCAATGAGCAGCTCTTC	CASSSRGARTTGNEQLF
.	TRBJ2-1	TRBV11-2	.	TGTGCCAGCAGTCTGGACTCGAGGCATAGGGAGCAATTCTTC	CASSLDSRHREQFF
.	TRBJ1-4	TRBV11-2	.	TGTGCTAGCACCCTCGACAGGTTGAATGAAAAACTGTTTTTT	CASTLDRLNEKLFF
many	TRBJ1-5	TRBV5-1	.	TGCGCCAGCAGTCGGGACCTCAATCAGCCCCAGCATTTT	CASSRDLNQPQHF
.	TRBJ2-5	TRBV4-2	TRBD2	TGTGCCAGCAGCCACGGGACTACAAAAGAGACCCAGTACTTC	CASSHGTTKETQYF
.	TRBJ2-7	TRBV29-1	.	TGTAGCGTGCTTACAGGTTACTACAAGCAGTACTTC	CSVLTGYYKQYF
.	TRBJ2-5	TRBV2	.	TGTGCCAGCATAAAGGAGGGCGCCGGGGAGACCCAGTACTTC	CASIKEGAGETQYF
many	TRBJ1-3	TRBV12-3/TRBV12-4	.	TGTGCCAGCAGCATTGGAAACACCATATATTTT	CASSIGNTIYF
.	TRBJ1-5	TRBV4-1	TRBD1	TGCGCCAGCAGCCAGGTGGACAGGGCGGACCAGCCCAAGCATTTT	CASSQVDRADQPKHF
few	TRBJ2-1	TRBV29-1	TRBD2	TGCAGCACCATCGGGACAAGCGGGAGGGGGTATGAGCAGTTCTTC	CSTIGTSGRGYEQFF
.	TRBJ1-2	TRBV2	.	TGTGCCAGCAACCTTAGACAGGCCTTCCGAAATGGCTACAACTTC	CASNLRQAFRNGYNF
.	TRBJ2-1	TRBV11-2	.	TGTGCCAGCAGCTTAGATGATAGCTCCAGCAATGAGCAGTTCTTC	CASSLDDSSSNEQFF
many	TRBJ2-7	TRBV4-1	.	TGCGCCAGCAGCCAAGCGGAGAGCTCCTACGAGCAGTACTTC	CASSQAESSYEQYF
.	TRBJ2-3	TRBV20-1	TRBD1	TGCAGTGGGGACAGTGGTAGTGATAGCACAGATACGCAGTATTTT	CSGDSGSDSTDTQYF
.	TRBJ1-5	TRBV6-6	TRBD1	TGTGCCGGCAGTTACGACAGGGCGGATCAGCCCCACCATTTT	CAGSYDRADQPHHF
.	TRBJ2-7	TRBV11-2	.	TGTGCCAGCAGCCAGATACCCCCCACCCACGAGCAGTACTTC	CASSQIPPTHEQYF
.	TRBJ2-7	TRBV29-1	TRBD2	TGCAGCGTCGGCATGGGACTAGCAACATACGAGCAGTACTTC	CSVGMGLATYEQYF
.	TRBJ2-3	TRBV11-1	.	TGTGCCAGCAGCTTAAGGCAACATGCAGAAGAGTCTCACTTT	CASSLRQHAEESHF
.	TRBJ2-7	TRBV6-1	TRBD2	TGTGCCAGCAGTTCCGAGTCGGGGGGACGGTACTACGAACAGTACTTC	CASSSESGGRYYEQYF
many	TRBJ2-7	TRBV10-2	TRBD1	TGCGCCAGCAGTCTCCCCACAGGGGGCGCGTCCTACGAGCAGTACTTC	CASSLPTGGASYEQYF
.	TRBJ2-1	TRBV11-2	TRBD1	TGTGACAGCAGCTTAACCCGCGGACAGGGGTATAGGGGTGAGCAGTTCTTC	CDSSLTRGQGYRGEQFF
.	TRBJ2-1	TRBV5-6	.	TGTGCCAGCCAAGACCGGGGAAACTTTTACAATGGGCAGTTCTTC	CASQDRGNFYNGQFF
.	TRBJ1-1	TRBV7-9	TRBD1	TGTGCCAACAGTCCCCGGACAGGGAACACTGAAGCTTTCTTT	CANSPRTGNTEAFF
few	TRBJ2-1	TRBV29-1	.	TGCAGCGTTGAACGGCTAGCTGGAGAGTATAATGAGCAGTTCTTC	CSVERLAGEYNEQFF
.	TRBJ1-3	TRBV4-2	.	TGTGCCAGCAACCAAGATGAATGGTATACTGGAAACACCATATATTTT	CASNQDEWYTGNTIYF
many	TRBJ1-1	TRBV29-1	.	TGCAGCGTGTCGGGACAAACTGAAGCTTTCTTT	CSVSGQTEAFF
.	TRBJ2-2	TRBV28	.	TGTGCCAGCAGTCTCTGGAGTGTGAATTTCCCGAACACCGGGGAGCTGTTTTTT	CASSLWSVNFPNTGELFF
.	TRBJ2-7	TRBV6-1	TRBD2	TGTGCCATCAGTGCTGAGACTAGCGGGAGCTACGAGCAGTATTTC	CAISAETSGSYEQYF